Below are 3 T cell receptor beta chains sequenced from a single sample in a study of metastatic and nonmetastatic thyroid tumors. Patients were all untreated before their thyroid surgery. TCRdb recomputed clones from the PCR reads via MiXCR. Among 20,000 or so clones listed, 15% to 18% were seen once. What was sequenced was blood. These receptor sequences come from a female donor with papillary thyroid cancer or a benign thyroid nodule (not recorded which). Some clones in this sample may be carry-over from other donors' samples.

About this clone itself: This may come from a read error, since a much larger clone is one base off. This rearrangement joins TRBV3-1 to TRBJ2-5, with D perhaps TRBD2 (6 bases). Germline assignment: CDR1 LGHDT and CDR2 YNNKEL (reference sequence). CDR3 length equals 15 residues. CDR3 sequence (DNA): TGTGCCAACAGCCAACCGCGGGGAACGTGGGAGACCCAGTACTTC. Translated: CANSQPRGTWETQYF.

About this clone: This may be a read error: a much more frequent sequence differs by one nucleotide. Distinct nucleotide sequences in the sample also encode this CDR3. The chain uses TRBV4-1 and TRBJ2-3; 11 nucleotides line up with TRBD2. Germline V gene lookup returns CDR1 MGHRA and CDR2 YSYEKL. CDR3 size: 18 residues. CDR3: CASSPIFLAGGGTDTQYF. The DNA of the CDR3 is TGCGCCAGCAGCCCCATCTTTCTAGCGGGGGGAGGTACAGATACTCAGTATTTT.

This clone has more than one count but fewer than ten. The V gene is TRBV6-1, the J gene TRBJ2-7; D is possibly TRBD1 (5 bases). Germline CDR1 is MNHNS and CDR2 is SASEGT. The ends were cut back, 4 bases at V and 2 bases at J, with 15 bases in the middle. The CDR3 contains 15 residues. The CDR3 sequence is CASSVGAGPTYEQYF. As DNA, the CDR3 is TGTGCCAGCAGTGTTGGTGCAGGGCCCACCTACGAGCAGTACTTC.